A selection of T cell receptor beta chains follows, all from one sample in a study of CD8 T cells in ankylosing spondylitis. Each CDR3 protein is one row after TCRdb ran MiXCR on the 5' RACE reads. The data show about 360,000 distinct CDR3 sequences, around 20% seen once. Sequenced: blood, either unsorted or a sorted T cell fraction (not recorded which). The receptors stem from a male donor with ankylosing spondylitis or in good health (not recorded which). CDR3s include the opening cysteine and the closing phenylalanine or tryptophan. D genes are given only for firm matches. A clone size is listed for some rows: how often the clone was seen (once, few, many), or a class if it is expanded.

size	V	D	J	CDR3	DNA
few	TRBV28	TRBD1	TRBJ2-2	CASSLPTGGLNTGELFF	TGTGCCAGCAGTTTACCTACAGGGGGGTTGAACACCGGGGAGCTGTTTTTT
many	TRBV12-3/TRBV12-4	.	TRBJ2-4	CASSLATSAAKNIQYF	TGTGCCAGCAGTCTCGCCACCTCTGCCGCCAAAAACATTCAGTACTTC
.	TRBV6-1	TRBD1	TRBJ2-1	CASSVQTGVSYNEQFF	TGTGCCAGCAGTGTTCAAACAGGGGTTTCTTACAATGAGCAGTTCTTC
.	TRBV3-1	.	TRBJ2-2	CASSQVYRATGELFF	TGTGCCAGCAGCCAAGTTTACAGGGCCACCGGGGAGCTGTTTTTT
.	TRBV12-3/TRBV12-4	.	TRBJ1-1	CASTSQLTEAFF	TGTGCCAGCACCTCACAGCTCACTGAAGCTTTCTTT
few	TRBV29-1	TRBD1	TRBJ2-7	CSVEATGETYEQYF	TGCAGCGTTGAAGCAACAGGGGAGACCTACGAGCAGTACTTC
few	TRBV6-1	.	TRBJ2-7	CASSVRVNEQYF	TGTGCCAGCAGTGTCAGGGTGAACGAGCAGTACTTC
.	TRBV4-2	TRBD1	TRBJ2-7	CASSQEGDSSYEQYF	TGTGCCAGCAGCCAAGAGGGGGACAGCTCCTACGAGCAGTACTTC
.	TRBV7-2	TRBD1	TRBJ2-5	CASSSTGTGTQYF	TGTGCCAGCAGCTCGACAGGGACGGGGACCCAGTACTTC
many	TRBV6-5	.	TRBJ2-1	CASSYHDRYNEQFF	TGTGCCAGCAGTTACCACGACAGGTACAATGAGCAGTTCTTC
.	TRBV20-1	TRBD2	TRBJ2-7	CSARDRGSGVEQYF	TGCAGTGCTAGAGATCGGGGTAGCGGGGTCGAGCAGTACTTC
.	TRBV29-1	.	TRBJ2-7	CSVDGPWGDEQYF	TGCAGCGTTGACGGTCCGTGGGGAGACGAGCAGTACTTC
once	TRBV6-2/TRBV6-3	.	TRBJ2-3	CATGDQTTDTQYF	TGTGCCACCGGGGACCAAACCACAGATACGCAGTATTTT
few	TRBV12-3/TRBV12-4	.	TRBJ2-1	CASKGGPDNEQFF	TGTGCCAGCAAGGGGGGGCCTGACAATGAGCAGTTCTTC
.	TRBV30	.	TRBJ2-3	CAWSVTADTQYF	TGTGCCTGGAGTGTAACCGCAGATACGCAGTATTTT
once	TRBV30	.	TRBJ2-3	CAWTFGGQGDTQYF	TGTGCCTGGACCTTCGGGGGGCAGGGAGATACGCAGTATTTT
.	TRBV5-5	.	TRBJ2-7	CASSLGGRYYAQQYF	TGTGCCAGCAGCTTGGGAGGGAGATATTACGCCCAGCAGTACTTC
.	TRBV23-1	.	TRBJ2-4	CASSQKGYLLAKNIQYF	TGCGCCAGCAGTCAAAAGGGGTACCTACTAGCCAAAAACATTCAGTACTTC
few	TRBV12-3/TRBV12-4	.	TRBJ2-3	CASSFRWGGRPDTQYF	TGTGCCAGCAGTTTTAGGTGGGGGGGCCGGCCAGATACGCAGTATTTT
few	TRBV12-3/TRBV12-4	TRBD1	TRBJ2-5	CASSPQGLQETQYF	TGTGCCAGCAGTCCACAGGGGTTGCAAGAGACCCAGTACTTC
few	TRBV27	TRBD2	TRBJ2-3	CASSSTSDDTDTQYF	TGTGCCAGCAGTTCGACTAGCGACGACACAGATACGCAGTATTTT
.	TRBV6-5	.	TRBJ1-1	CASSYSTVSTEAFF	TGTGCCAGCAGTTACTCGACGGTGAGCACTGAAGCTTTCTTT
.	TRBV24-1	.	TRBJ2-1	CATSGNPLDWYNEQFF	TGTGCCACCAGTGGGAATCCCTTAGATTGGTACAATGAGCAGTTCTTC
few	TRBV12-3/TRBV12-4	.	TRBJ2-7	CASSFPDQTGPYEQYF	TGTGCCAGCAGTTTCCCCGACCAGACGGGGCCCTACGAGCAGTACTTC
.	TRBV30	.	TRBJ2-3	CAWRMNTDTQYF	TGTGCCTGGAGGATGAACACAGATACGCAGTATTTT
.	TRBV21-1	.	TRBJ2-3	CASRGPGGNIRLADTQYF	TGTGCCAGCAGGGGGCCGGGGGGCAATATACGGCTGGCAGATACGCAGTATTTT
.	TRBV7-6	.	TRBJ1-5	CASSLGRRADPSNQPQHF	TGTGCCAGCAGCTTAGGAAGAAGGGCAGACCCCTCAAATCAGCCCCAGCATTTT
.	TRBV7-9	TRBD1	TRBJ2-7	CASTDRGSYEQYF	TGTGCCAGCACCGACAGGGGCTCTTACGAGCAGTACTTC
few	TRBV10-3	TRBD1	TRBJ1-5	CAINNTGGGNYEPQHF	TGTGCCATCAATAATACAGGGGGCGGGAATTATGAGCCCCAGCATTTT
few	TRBV29-1	TRBD2	TRBJ2-2	CSVHIAGGKPGELFF	TGCAGCGTCCATATAGCGGGGGGGAAGCCCGGGGAGCTGTTTTTT
few	TRBV4-1	.	TRBJ2-2	CASSPIEQANTGELFF	TGCGCCAGCAGCCCGATAGAACAGGCGAACACCGGGGAGCTGTTTTTT
.	TRBV6-1	.	TRBJ2-1	CASSDLTRNEQFF	TGTGCCAGCAGTGATCTAACCCGAAATGAGCAGTTCTTC
.	TRBV5-6	.	TRBJ1-5	CASSLEGGQPQHF	TGTGCCAGCAGCTTGGAGGGGGGTCAGCCCCAGCATTTT
.	TRBV10-3	.	TRBJ2-7	CAIMRQGFHEQYF	TGTGCCATCATGCGGCAGGGGTTCCACGAGCAGTACTTC
.	TRBV2	.	TRBJ2-7	CASREQNYEQYF	TGTGCCAGCAGAGAACAGAACTACGAGCAGTACTTC
many	TRBV12-3/TRBV12-4	TRBD2	TRBJ2-3	CASTQGLAGGRADTQYF	TGTGCCAGCACTCAAGGACTAGCGGGGGGCCGTGCGGATACGCAGTATTTT
few	TRBV20-1	.	TRBJ2-1	CSARGGSSYNEQFF	TGCAGTGCCCGCGGGGGCAGCTCCTACAATGAGCAGTTCTTC
few	TRBV6-1	.	TRBJ1-1	CASSELGTEAFF	TGTGCCAGCAGTGAACTGGGCACTGAAGCTTTCTTT
few	TRBV12-3/TRBV12-4	TRBD1	TRBJ1-1	CATNGQGKAFF	TGTGCCACGAACGGACAGGGTAAAGCTTTCTTT
.	TRBV4-2	.	TRBJ2-3	CASSPRLGHTDTQYF	TGTGCCAGCAGCCCTCGATTGGGGCACACAGATACGCAGTATTTT
.	TRBV6-1	.	TRBJ1-2	CASAQNRVLDGYTF	TGTGCCAGCGCCCAAAACAGGGTATTGGACGGCTACACCTTC
.	TRBV6-5	.	TRBJ2-7	CASSWQGNPYEQYF	TGTGCCAGCAGTTGGCAGGGTAACCCCTACGAGCAGTACTTC
many	TRBV12-3/TRBV12-4	TRBD1	TRBJ2-1	CASSLNRGEYEQFF	TGTGCCAGCAGTTTAAACAGGGGGGAATATGAGCAGTTCTTC
.	TRBV28	TRBD1	TRBJ1-5	CASTGGVGGRQPQHF	TGTGCCAGCACAGGGGGAGTGGGGGGGAGGCAGCCCCAGCATTTT